Listed below are T cell receptor beta chains from one sample, sequenced in a study of siplizumab effects on memory and regulatory T cells. Using immunoSEQ multiplex PCR, the repertoire was profiled, and TCRdb retains in-frame clones only, with some absent. The table shows about 52,000 clones, with 95% to 98% occurring only once. The sample comprised naive CD4+ T cells sorted from blood. The source is a human donor in good health. Each CDR3 is given with its conserved first and last residue. The order of the fields is clone size, J gene, D gene, V gene, CDR3 DNA, CDR3 protein. A D gene is named only where the DNA matches it firmly. Clone size is given for some rows only: seen once, a few or many times, or a class if the clone is expanded.

clone_size: .
j_call: TRBJ2-5
d_call: TRBD2
v_call: TRBV10-3
cdr3_nt: TGTGCCATCAGTGGGACTAGCGGGCCGTACCAAGAGACCCAGTACTTC
cdr3_aa: CAISGTSGPYQETQYF

clone_size: once
j_call: TRBJ1-2
d_call: .
v_call: TRBV28
cdr3_nt: TGTGCCAGCAGGCCCCCGGGAGGGGCGTATGGTAACTATGGCTACACCTTC
cdr3_aa: CASRPPGGAYGNYGYTF

clone_size: .
j_call: TRBJ2-2
d_call: .
v_call: TRBV10-2
cdr3_nt: TGCGCCAGCAGATACGCCCCCGGGGAGCTGTTTTTT
cdr3_aa: CASRYAPGELFF

clone_size: .
j_call: TRBJ1-1
d_call: .
v_call: TRBV2
cdr3_nt: TGTGCCAGCTCCTGGCAGGGGACCTCTAGCACTGAAGCTTTCTTT
cdr3_aa: CASSWQGTSSTEAFF

clone_size: .
j_call: TRBJ2-1
d_call: TRBD2
v_call: TRBV30
cdr3_nt: TGTGCCTGGAGTGTACCTCTAGCGGGAGGATGGGATGAGCAGTTCTTC
cdr3_aa: CAWSVPLAGGWDEQFF

clone_size: .
j_call: TRBJ1-5
d_call: TRBD1
v_call: TRBV27
cdr3_nt: TGTGCCAGCAGGGGAAGAGGGACAGCCGATAGCAATCAGCCCCAGCATTTT
cdr3_aa: CASRGRGTADSNQPQHF

clone_size: .
j_call: TRBJ2-5
d_call: TRBD2
v_call: TRBV6-1
cdr3_nt: TGTGCCAGCACAGGCCTAGCGGGACAAGAGACCCAGTACTTC
cdr3_aa: CASTGLAGQETQYF

clone_size: .
j_call: TRBJ1-4
d_call: .
v_call: TRBV7-2
cdr3_nt: TGTGCCAGCAGCTTAGGTGGGGCAGGAAAACTGTTTTTT
cdr3_aa: CASSLGGAGKLFF

clone_size: .
j_call: TRBJ2-5
d_call: .
v_call: TRBV18
cdr3_nt: TGTGCCAGCTCACCGGGGGGAGAGACCCAGTACTTC
cdr3_aa: CASSPGGETQYF

clone_size: .
j_call: TRBJ2-6
d_call: .
v_call: TRBV4-1
cdr3_nt: TGCGCCAGCAGCCAAGCACGGCACTCTGGGGCCAACGTCCTGACTTTC
cdr3_aa: CASSQARHSGANVLTF

clone_size: .
j_call: TRBJ2-3
d_call: TRBD2
v_call: TRBV5-8
cdr3_nt: TGTGCCAGCAGCTTGTATCGGGAGGGTATGAGAGGAGGTACAGATACGCAGTATTTT
cdr3_aa: CASSLYREGMRGGTDTQYF

clone_size: once
j_call: TRBJ2-3
d_call: .
v_call: TRBV5-4
cdr3_nt: TGTGCCAGCAGCGAAGGACCAAGCACAGATACGCAGTATTTT
cdr3_aa: CASSEGPSTDTQYF

clone_size: .
j_call: TRBJ1-2
d_call: TRBD1
v_call: TRBV6-1
cdr3_nt: TGTGCCAGCAGGACAGGGGGCAACTATGGCTACACCTTC
cdr3_aa: CASRTGGNYGYTF

clone_size: .
j_call: TRBJ1-5
d_call: .
v_call: TRBV28
cdr3_nt: TGTGCCGGTTCGGAAAGGCCCAATCAGCCCCAGCATTTT
cdr3_aa: CAGSERPNQPQHF

clone_size: .
j_call: TRBJ1-2
d_call: .
v_call: TRBV5-1
cdr3_nt: TGCGCCAGCAGCTTGGGACGACGGTTCTATGGCTACACCTTC
cdr3_aa: CASSLGRRFYGYTF

clone_size: .
j_call: TRBJ2-1
d_call: TRBD2
v_call: TRBV9
cdr3_nt: TGTGCCAGCAGCGGAAGGAGACTAGCGGGAGGCTTCAATGAGCAGTTCTTC
cdr3_aa: CASSGRRLAGGFNEQFF

clone_size: .
j_call: TRBJ2-1
d_call: TRBD2
v_call: TRBV10-3
cdr3_nt: TGTGCCATCAGGGAAGGAGCGGGAGTAGGGAATGAGCAGTTCTTC
cdr3_aa: CAIREGAGVGNEQFF

clone_size: .
j_call: TRBJ1-2
d_call: .
v_call: TRBV30
cdr3_nt: TGTGCCTGGAGAGAGGGGTTTGACTATGGCTACACCTTC
cdr3_aa: CAWREGFDYGYTF

clone_size: .
j_call: TRBJ2-1
d_call: TRBD2
v_call: TRBV6-6
cdr3_nt: TGTGCCAGCAGCCTCCGAACTAGCGGGAGTTTGTATGAGCAGTTCTTC
cdr3_aa: CASSLRTSGSLYEQFF

clone_size: .
j_call: TRBJ2-1
d_call: TRBD2
v_call: TRBV7-9
cdr3_nt: TGTGCCAGCAGCTCCCGGGGTAGCGGGAGTACGGACAATGAGCAGTTCTTC
cdr3_aa: CASSSRGSGSTDNEQFF

clone_size: once
j_call: TRBJ2-7
d_call: .
v_call: TRBV9
cdr3_nt: TGTGCCAGCAGCATAAACGAGGGACACGAGCAGTACTTC
cdr3_aa: CASSINEGHEQYF

clone_size: .
j_call: TRBJ1-3
d_call: TRBD1
v_call: TRBV18
cdr3_nt: TGTGCCAGCTCACTGACAGGGGACTCTGGAAACACCATATATTTT
cdr3_aa: CASSLTGDSGNTIYF

clone_size: few
j_call: TRBJ2-2
d_call: TRBD2
v_call: TRBV6-6
cdr3_nt: TGTGCCAGCAGCCCCGAGGGACTAGCGTACACCGGGGAGCTGTTTTTT
cdr3_aa: CASSPEGLAYTGELFF

clone_size: .
j_call: TRBJ1-1
d_call: .
v_call: TRBV20-1
cdr3_nt: TGCAGTGCTAAAACCAGCCGCGGAGCTTTCTTT
cdr3_aa: CSAKTSRGAFF

clone_size: .
j_call: TRBJ2-6
d_call: TRBD1
v_call: TRBV6-5
cdr3_nt: TGTGCCAGCAGATCCAACAGGGGTGAGCTGACTTTC
cdr3_aa: CASRSNRGELTF

clone_size: .
j_call: TRBJ2-1
d_call: TRBD2
v_call: TRBV11-1
cdr3_nt: TGTGCCAGCAGCCCACGGACTAGCGGGGGAAATGAGCAGTTCTTC
cdr3_aa: CASSPRTSGGNEQFF

clone_size: .
j_call: TRBJ2-7
d_call: .
v_call: TRBV11-3
cdr3_nt: TGTGCCAGCAGCTTATCTGGACTGGACTACGAGCAGTACTTC
cdr3_aa: CASSLSGLDYEQYF

clone_size: .
j_call: TRBJ2-1
d_call: TRBD2
v_call: TRBV4-3
cdr3_nt: TGCGCCAGCAGCCAGGCTAAAACGACTAGCGGGAGCGATGAGCAGTTCTTC
cdr3_aa: CASSQAKTTSGSDEQFF

clone_size: once
j_call: TRBJ2-2
d_call: TRBD1
v_call: TRBV19
cdr3_nt: TGTGCCAGTAGCTTGACAGGGACCGGGGAGCTGTTTTTT
cdr3_aa: CASSLTGTGELFF

clone_size: .
j_call: TRBJ1-3
d_call: .
v_call: TRBV6-6
cdr3_nt: TGTGCCAGCAGTCTAACAGGGTCTGGAAACACCATATATTTT
cdr3_aa: CASSLTGSGNTIYF

clone_size: .
j_call: TRBJ1-4
d_call: .
v_call: TRBV5-1
cdr3_nt: TGCGCCAGCAGTCTACCGTCGGGTAATGAAAAACTGTTTTTT
cdr3_aa: CASSLPSGNEKLFF

clone_size: .
j_call: TRBJ2-3
d_call: TRBD2
v_call: TRBV10-3
cdr3_nt: TGTGCCATCGGACTAGCGGGAGTGCGGACAGATACGCAGTATTTT
cdr3_aa: CAIGLAGVRTDTQYF

clone_size: once
j_call: TRBJ2-7
d_call: .
v_call: TRBV6-5
cdr3_nt: TGTGCCAGCAGTCGCGGCCACGAGCAGTACTTC
cdr3_aa: CASSRGHEQYF

clone_size: .
j_call: TRBJ1-5
d_call: .
v_call: TRBV7-9
cdr3_nt: TGTGCCAGCAGCTTGGCGCTGGGGAGCCCTTATAGCAATCAGCCCCAGCATTTT
cdr3_aa: CASSLALGSPYSNQPQHF

clone_size: .
j_call: TRBJ2-2
d_call: .
v_call: TRBV7-6
cdr3_nt: TGTGCCAGCAGCTTCGACAGCCTAACCGGGGAGCTGTTTTTT
cdr3_aa: CASSFDSLTGELFF

clone_size: .
j_call: TRBJ2-7
d_call: .
v_call: TRBV11-2
cdr3_nt: TGTGCCAGCAGCTCTCTCCCCTACGAGCAGTACTTC
cdr3_aa: CASSSLPYEQYF

clone_size: .
j_call: TRBJ2-3
d_call: TRBD2
v_call: TRBV10-1
cdr3_nt: TGCGCCAGCAGTGAGAGGGGGGGGTCTAGCGGGAGGGCCCCAGATACGCAGTATTTT
cdr3_aa: CASSERGGSSGRAPDTQYF

clone_size: .
j_call: TRBJ1-5
d_call: .
v_call: TRBV5-8
cdr3_nt: TGTGCCAGCAGCCTTGGGGCAGGCCAACAGCCCCAGCATTTT
cdr3_aa: CASSLGAGQQPQHF

clone_size: .
j_call: TRBJ1-5
d_call: .
v_call: TRBV5-1
cdr3_nt: TGCGCCAGCAGCTTGGATGGGGTACCCCATCAGCCCCAGCATTTT
cdr3_aa: CASSLDGVPHQPQHF

clone_size: .
j_call: TRBJ2-1
d_call: .
v_call: TRBV9
cdr3_nt: TGTGCCAGCAGCGCGGACGGAAGCTCCTACAATGAGCAGTTCTTC
cdr3_aa: CASSADGSSYNEQFF

clone_size: .
j_call: TRBJ2-7
d_call: .
v_call: TRBV30
cdr3_nt: TGTGCCCGCGGTGACCTCTACGAGCAGTACTTC
cdr3_aa: CARGDLYEQYF

clone_size: once
j_call: TRBJ2-5
d_call: TRBD1
v_call: TRBV30
cdr3_nt: TGTGCCTGGGACAGGGGGCGCTTCCAAGAGACCCAGTACTTC
cdr3_aa: CAWDRGRFQETQYF

clone_size: .
j_call: TRBJ1-1
d_call: .
v_call: TRBV11-3
cdr3_nt: TGTGCCAGCAGCTTACACGGGAACACTGAAGCTTTCTTT
cdr3_aa: CASSLHGNTEAFF

clone_size: .
j_call: TRBJ2-5
d_call: TRBD2
v_call: TRBV5-1
cdr3_nt: TGCGCCAGCAGCTATACTAGCGGCAAAGAGACCCAGTACTTC
cdr3_aa: CASSYTSGKETQYF

clone_size: once
j_call: TRBJ2-3
d_call: .
v_call: TRBV19
cdr3_nt: TGTGCCAGTAGTATCGATGTGCAGGCTAGCACAGATACGCAGTATTTT
cdr3_aa: CASSIDVQASTDTQYF

clone_size: .
j_call: TRBJ2-7
d_call: TRBD1
v_call: TRBV10-3
cdr3_nt: TGTGCCATCGGTGGACAGGGGTTCGGCGAGCAGTACTTC
cdr3_aa: CAIGGQGFGEQYF

clone_size: .
j_call: TRBJ2-3
d_call: TRBD2
v_call: TRBV9
cdr3_nt: TGTGCCAGCAGTAACGGACTAGCCTCAGATACGCAGTATTTT
cdr3_aa: CASSNGLASDTQYF